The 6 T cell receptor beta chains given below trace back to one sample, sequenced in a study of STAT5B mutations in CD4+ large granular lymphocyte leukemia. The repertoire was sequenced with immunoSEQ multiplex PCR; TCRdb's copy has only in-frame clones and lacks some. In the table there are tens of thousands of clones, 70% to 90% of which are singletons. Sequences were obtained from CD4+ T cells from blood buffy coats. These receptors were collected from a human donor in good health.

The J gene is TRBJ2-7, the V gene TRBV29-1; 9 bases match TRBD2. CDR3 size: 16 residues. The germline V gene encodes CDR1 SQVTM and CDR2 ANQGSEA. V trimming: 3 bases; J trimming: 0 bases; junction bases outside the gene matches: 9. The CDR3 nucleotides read TGCAGCGTTGATGTTCGGCGGGAGGGAATCTCCTACGAGCAGTACTTC. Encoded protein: CSVDVRREGISYEQYF.

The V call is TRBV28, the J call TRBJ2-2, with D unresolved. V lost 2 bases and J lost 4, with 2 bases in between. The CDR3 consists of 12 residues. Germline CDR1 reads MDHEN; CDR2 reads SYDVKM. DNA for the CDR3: TGTGCCAGCAGTTTACTCACCGGGGAGCTGTTTTTT. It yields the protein CASSLLTGELFF.

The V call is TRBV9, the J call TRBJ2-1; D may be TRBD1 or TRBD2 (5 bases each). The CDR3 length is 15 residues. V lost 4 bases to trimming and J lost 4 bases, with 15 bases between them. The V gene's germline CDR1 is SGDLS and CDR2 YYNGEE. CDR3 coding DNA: TGTGCCAGCAGCCCGAGGGGCGAGAGGTACAATGAGCAGTTCTTC. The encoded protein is CASSPRGERYNEQFF.

The DNA for the CDR3 is TGTGCCAGCAGTTACGCCGGGACTAGCGGGTTCAGTGAGCAGTTCTTC. Protein: CASSYAGTSGFSEQFF. The chain couples TRBV6-5 to TRBJ2-1; 12 bases line up with TRBD2. Losses at the gene ends were 2 bases for V and 9 bases for J; bases not matched to a gene: 8. In germline, CDR1 is MNHEY, CDR2 SVGAGI. The CDR3 spans 16 residues.

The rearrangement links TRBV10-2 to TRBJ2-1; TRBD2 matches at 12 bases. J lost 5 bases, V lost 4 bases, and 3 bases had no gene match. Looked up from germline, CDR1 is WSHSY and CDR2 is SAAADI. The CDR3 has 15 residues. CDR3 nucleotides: TGCGCCAGCAGTGGACTAGCGGGAGTAGACAATGAGCAGTTCTTC. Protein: CASSGLAGVDNEQFF.

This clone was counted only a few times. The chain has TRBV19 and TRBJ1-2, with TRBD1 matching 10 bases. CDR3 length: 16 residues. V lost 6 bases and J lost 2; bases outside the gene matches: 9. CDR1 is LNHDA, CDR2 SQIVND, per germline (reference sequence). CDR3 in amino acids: CASSRSVGQGNYGYTF. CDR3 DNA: TGTGCCAGTAGCAGGTCGGTGGGACAGGGGAACTATGGCTACACCTTC. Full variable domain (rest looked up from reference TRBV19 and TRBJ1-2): DGGITQSPKYLFRKEGQNVTLSCEQNLNHDAMYWYRQDPGQGLRLIYYSQIVNDFQKGDIAEGYSVSREKKESFPLTVTSAQKNPTAFYLCASSRSVGQGNYGYTFGSGTRLTVV.